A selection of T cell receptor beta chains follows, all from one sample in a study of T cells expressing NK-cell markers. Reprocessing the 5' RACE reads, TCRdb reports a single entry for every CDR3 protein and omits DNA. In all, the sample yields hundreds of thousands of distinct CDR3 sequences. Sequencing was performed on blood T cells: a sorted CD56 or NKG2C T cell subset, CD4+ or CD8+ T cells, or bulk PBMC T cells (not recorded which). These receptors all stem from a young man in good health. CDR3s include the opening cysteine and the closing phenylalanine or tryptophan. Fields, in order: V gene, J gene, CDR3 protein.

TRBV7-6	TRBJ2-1	CASSSTSGPGNEQFF
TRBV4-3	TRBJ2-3	CASSGTITDTQYF
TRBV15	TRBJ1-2	CATSRIGTVYGYTF
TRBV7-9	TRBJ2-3	CASSFPSGSVDTQYF
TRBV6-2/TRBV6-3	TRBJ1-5	CASTHFVGMGQDLYSNQPQHF
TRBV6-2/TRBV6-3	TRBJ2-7	CASSYSGASRYEQYF
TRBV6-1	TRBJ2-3	CASSLAGFQDTQYF
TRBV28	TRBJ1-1	CASSFQFTLMNTEAFF
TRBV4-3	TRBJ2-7	CASSQSLPGLAGEQYF
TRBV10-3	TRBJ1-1	CAISETRTGLYTEAFF
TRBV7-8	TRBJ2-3	CASSPPPGTSGNTDTQYF
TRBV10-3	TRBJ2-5	CAIRPGTGKSEETQYF
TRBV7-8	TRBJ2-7	CASTEGASYEQYF
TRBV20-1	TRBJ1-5	CSARETAYNQPQHF
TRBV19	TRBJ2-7	CASSEDGAYEQYF
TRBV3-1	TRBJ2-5	CASSIRTVQETQYF
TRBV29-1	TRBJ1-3	CSAAGGPGHRTGNTIYF
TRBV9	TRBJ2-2	CASSARSNTGELFF
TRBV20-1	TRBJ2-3	CSARPQSILAGHTDTQYF
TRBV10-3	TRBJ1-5	CAISESGGAGNQPQHF
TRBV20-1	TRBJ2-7	CSAEKDGSYEQYF
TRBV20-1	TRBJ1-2	CSARVSRGAGYGYTF